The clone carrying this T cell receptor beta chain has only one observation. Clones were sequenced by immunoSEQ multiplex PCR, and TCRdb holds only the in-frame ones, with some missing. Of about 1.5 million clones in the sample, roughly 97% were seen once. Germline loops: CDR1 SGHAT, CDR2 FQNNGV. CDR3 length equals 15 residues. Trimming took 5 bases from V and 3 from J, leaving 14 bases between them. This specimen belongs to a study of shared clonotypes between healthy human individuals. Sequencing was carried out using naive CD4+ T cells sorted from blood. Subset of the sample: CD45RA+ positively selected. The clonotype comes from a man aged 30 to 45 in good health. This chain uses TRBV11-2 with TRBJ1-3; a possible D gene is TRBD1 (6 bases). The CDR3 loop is CASSGGPIVGNTIYF. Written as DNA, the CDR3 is TGTGCCAGCAGCGGGGGCCCCATTGTTGGAAACACCATATATTTT.